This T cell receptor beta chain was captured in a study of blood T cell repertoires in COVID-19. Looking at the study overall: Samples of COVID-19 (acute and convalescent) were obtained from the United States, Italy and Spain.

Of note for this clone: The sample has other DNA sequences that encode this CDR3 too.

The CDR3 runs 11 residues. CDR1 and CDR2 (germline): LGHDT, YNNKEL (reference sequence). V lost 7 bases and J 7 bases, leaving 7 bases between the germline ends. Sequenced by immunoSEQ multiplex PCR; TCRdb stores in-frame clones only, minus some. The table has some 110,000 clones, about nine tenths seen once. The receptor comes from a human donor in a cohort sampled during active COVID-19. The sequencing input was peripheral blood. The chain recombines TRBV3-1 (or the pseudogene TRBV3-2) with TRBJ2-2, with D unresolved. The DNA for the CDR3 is TGTGCCAGCACGAGAAGCGGGGAGCTGTTTTTT. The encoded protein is CASTRSGELFF.